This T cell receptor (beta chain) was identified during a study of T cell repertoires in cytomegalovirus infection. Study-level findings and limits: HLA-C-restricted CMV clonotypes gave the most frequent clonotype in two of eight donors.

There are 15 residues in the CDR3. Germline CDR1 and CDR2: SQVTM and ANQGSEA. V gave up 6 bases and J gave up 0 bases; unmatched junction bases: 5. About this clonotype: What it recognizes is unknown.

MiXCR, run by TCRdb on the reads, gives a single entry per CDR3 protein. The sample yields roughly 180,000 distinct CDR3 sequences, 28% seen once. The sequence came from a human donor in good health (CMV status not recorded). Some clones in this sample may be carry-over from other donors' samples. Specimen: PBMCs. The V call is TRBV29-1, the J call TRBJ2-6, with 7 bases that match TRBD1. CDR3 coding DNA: TGCAGCGTGCTGGGACAGATCTCTGGGGCCAACGTCCTGACTTTC. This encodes CSVLGQISGANVLTF.